What follows are 17 T cell receptor beta chains derived from one specimen sequenced in a study of cytomegalovirus exposure and HLA in healthy donors. Researchers ran the PCR with 60 Vbeta and 13 Jbeta primers. TCRdb's copy holds only in-frame clones and misses some; the assay was immunoSEQ multiplex PCR. The table lists fewer than 110,000 clones, roughly 82% of them singletons, with about 9.4% in the top ten. The specimen sequenced was PBMCs. The receptors here all came from a man over 45 in good health and CMV-seronegative.

V gene TRBV11-3 combines with J gene TRBJ2-5; D might be TRBD1 (6 bases). The CDR3 totals 14 residues. CDR1 is SGHNT, CDR2 YENEEA, per germline. V lost 5 bases and J lost 2, with 12 bases in between. CDR3 residues: CASSDGTPQETQYF. The CDR3 DNA sequence: TGTGCCAGCAGCGACGGGACACCTCAAGAGACCCAGTACTTC.

This clone was seen a single time. A junction end diverges from the germline sequence, so it may reflect a read error. The chain combines TRBV2 with TRBJ2-7; TRBD1 aligns across 10 bases. Germline CDR1 SNHLY, CDR2 FYNNEI. This CDR3 spans 14 amino acids. CDR3 sequence reads: CAGSDRGLAYEQYF. Written as DNA, the CDR3 is TGTGCCGGCAGTGACAGGGGGCTAGCCTACGAGCAGTACTTC.

This rearrangement joins TRBV28 to TRBJ2-7; 7 bases agree with TRBD2. CDR1 and CDR2 from the germline V gene are MDHEN and SYDVKM. Unmatched junction bases numbered 11, after V lost 7 bases and J lost 5 bases. The length of the CDR3 is 14 residues. CDR3 coding DNA: TGTGCCAGCAAAATAAGAGTAGCGGGCAACGAGCAGTACTTC. Translated, it gives CASKIRVAGNEQYF.

The V call is TRBV28, the J call TRBJ2-1, with a tentative D call TRBD2 (5 bases). Trimming shortened V by 4 bases and J by 9 bases, and 13 bases separated the two germline ends. CDR1 and CDR2 from the germline V gene are MDHEN and SYDVKM. This CDR3 has 13 amino acids. This chain's CDR3 is CASSYDLASEQFF. Written as DNA, the CDR3 is TGTGCCAGCAGTTACGACCTAGCCAGTGAGCAGTTCTTC. Variable domain in full (rest from reference TRBV28 and TRBJ2-1): DVKVTQSSRYLVKRTGEKVFLECVQDMDHENMFWYRQDPGLGLRLIYFSYDVKMKEKGDIPEGYSVSREKKERFSLILESASTNQTSMYLCASSYDLASEQFFGPGTRLTVL.

This chain connects TRBV4-2 to TRBJ2-7; TRBD2 agrees at 12 bases. The CDR3 runs to 18 residues. Losses at the gene ends were 4 bases for V and 2 bases for J; bases not matched to a gene: 12. The germline V gene encodes CDR1 LGHNA and CDR2 YNFKEQ. This chain's CDR3 is CASSPRGRTSGTTYEQYF. In DNA form, the CDR3 reads TGTGCCAGCAGCCCCCGGGGTAGGACTAGCGGGACTACCTACGAGCAGTACTTC.

The genes are TRBV6-1 and TRBJ1-6; a possible D gene is TRBD1 (5 bases). The CDR3 consists of 14 residues. V was trimmed by 2 bases and J by 8 bases, leaving 10 bases between them. In germline, CDR1 is MNHNS, CDR2 SASEGT. CDR3 loop: CASSEQGGDSPLHF. DNA of the CDR3: TGTGCCAGCAGTGAACAGGGAGGGGATTCACCCCTCCACTTT.

V is TRBV19 and J is TRBJ1-4; 8 bases are shared with TRBD1. This CDR3 has 15 amino acids. In germline, CDR1 is LNHDA, CDR2 SQIVND (reference sequence). The V gene end was trimmed by 8 bases and the J gene end by 0 bases; junction bases not matched to a gene: 5. The DNA for the CDR3 is TGTGCCAGTGGACAGGGAATCGCAACTAATGAAAAACTGTTTTTT. Protein product: CASGQGIATNEKLFF.

V is TRBV28 and J is TRBJ1-5; 9 nucleotides line up with TRBD1. The CDR3 consists of 16 residues. The J segment lost 3 bases and the V segment lost 6 bases, leaving 9 bases of the junction unmatched. Germline assignment: CDR1 MDHEN and CDR2 SYDVKM. The CDR3 loop is CASRSGGQGTNQPQHF. In nucleotides, the CDR3 is TGTGCCAGCAGATCCGGGGGACAGGGTACCAATCAGCCCCAGCATTTT.

The chain carries TRBV5-4 and TRBJ2-2, with TRBD1 identical over 10 bases. The V gene end was trimmed by 4 bases and the J gene end by 5 bases; junction bases not matched to a gene: 5. Germline assignment: CDR1 SGHNT and CDR2 YYREEE (reference sequence). The CDR3 has 15 residues. The CDR3: CASSPGGQGTGELFF. CDR3 DNA: TGTGCCAGCAGCCCCGGGGGACAGGGGACCGGGGAGCTGTTTTTT.

The rearrangement uses TRBV10-3 and TRBJ2-5; 10 bases map to TRBD1. The CDR3 totals 17 residues. CDR1 is ENHRY, CDR2 SYGVKD, per germline. Trimming took 4 bases from V and 1 from J; bases not matched to a gene: 9. The CDR3: CAISGWDRGEGQETQYF. The DNA of the CDR3 is TGTGCCATCAGTGGCTGGGACAGGGGAGAGGGCCAAGAGACCCAGTACTTC.

This clone was picked up a small number of times. The chain joins TRBV6-1 to TRBJ2-3; D is uncertain. The length of the CDR3 is 15 residues. CDR1 MNHNS and CDR2 SASEGT come from the germline V gene. With 5 bases removed from V and 0 bases from J, the gap between germline ends came to 12 bases. In DNA form, the CDR3 reads TGTGCCAGCAGTACCTTCCACGGGAGCACAGATACGCAGTATTTT. It encodes CASSTFHGSTDTQYF.

V and J are TRBV5-5 and TRBJ1-1, with TRBD1 identical over 7 bases. The CDR3 is 14 amino acids. Trimming at V came to 4 bases and at J to 2 bases, leaving 5 bases not matched to a gene. Germline V gene sequence: CDR1 SGHKS, CDR2 YYEKEE (reference sequence). Here the CDR3 DNA reads TGTGCCAGCAGCATAACAGGGGTAAACACTGAAGCTTTCTTT. Its protein is CASSITGVNTEAFF.

This clone appeared once. This sequence joins TRBV30 and TRBJ2-5; 10 bases align to TRBD1. Germline lookup yields CDR1 GTSNPN and CDR2 SVGIG (reference sequence). V was pared by 1 base and J by 5 bases, with 10 bases of the junction left unmatched. CDR3 length equals 16 residues. Here the CDR3 DNA reads TGTGCCTGGAGTGAGCTCCGACAGGGGGCTGTTGAGACCCAGTACTTC. Its translation is CAWSELRQGAVETQYF.

A few counts support this clone. The chain uses TRBV19 and TRBJ2-5; D might be TRBD1 (5 bases). The DNA end lines up better with TRBJ2-7; the J call may be wrong. The length of the CDR3 is 12 residues. Germline-derived CDR1 and CDR2 are LNHDA and SQIVND (reference sequence). The DNA for the CDR3 is TGTGCCAGTAGTAGGGAAGGGGTCGAGCAGTACTTC. It codes for CASSREGVEQYF.

V usage is TRBV7-2 and J usage is TRBJ2-7; D unresolved. The CDR3 consists of 12 residues. Trimming cost V 6 bases and J 8 bases, with 14 bases left between them. The germline V gene encodes CDR1 SGHTA and CDR2 FQGNSA. The CDR3 region is CASSLSANKQYF. DNA for the CDR3: TGTGCCAGCAGTTTGTCTGCTAATAAGCAGTACTTC.

The V call is TRBV9, the J call TRBJ2-1; 10 nucleotides agree with TRBD1. Germline CDR1 is SGDLS and CDR2 is YYNGEE. Trimming cost V 4 bases and J 4 bases; bases outside gene matches: 5. CDR3 length: 15 residues. The CDR3 DNA follows: TGTGCCAGCAGCCCCGGACAGGGGGGATACAATGAGCAGTTCTTC. The encoded protein is CASSPGQGGYNEQFF.

J is TRBJ1-1 and V is TRBV7-3; maybe TRBD1 (6 bases). The CDR3 has 14 amino acids. The V and J ends lost 7 bases and 5 bases respectively, with 17 bases between them. Germline loops: CDR1 SGHTA, CDR2 FQGTGA. The chain's CDR3 is CASTKEQGMTEAFF. The CDR3 DNA reads TGTGCCAGCACCAAAGAACAGGGTATGACTGAAGCTTTCTTT.